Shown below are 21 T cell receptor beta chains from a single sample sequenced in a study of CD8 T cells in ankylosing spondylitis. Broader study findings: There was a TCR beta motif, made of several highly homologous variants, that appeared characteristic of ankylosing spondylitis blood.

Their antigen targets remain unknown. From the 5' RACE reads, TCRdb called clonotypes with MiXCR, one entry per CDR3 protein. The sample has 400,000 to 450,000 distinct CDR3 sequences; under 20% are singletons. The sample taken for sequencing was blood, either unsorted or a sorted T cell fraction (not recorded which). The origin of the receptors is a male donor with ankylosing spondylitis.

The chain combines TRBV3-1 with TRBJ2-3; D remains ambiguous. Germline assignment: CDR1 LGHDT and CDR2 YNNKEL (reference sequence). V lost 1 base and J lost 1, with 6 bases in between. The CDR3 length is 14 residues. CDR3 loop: CASSQVLRTDTQYF. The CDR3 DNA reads TGTGCCAGCAGCCAAGTATTACGCACAGATACGCAGTATTTT.

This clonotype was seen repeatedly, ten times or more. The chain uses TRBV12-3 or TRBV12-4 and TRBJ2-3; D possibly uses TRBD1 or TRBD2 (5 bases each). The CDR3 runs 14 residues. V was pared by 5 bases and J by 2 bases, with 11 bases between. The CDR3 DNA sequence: TGTGCCAGCAGTCCTAAGGGACCCACAGATACGCAGTATTTT. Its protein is CASSPKGPTDTQYF.

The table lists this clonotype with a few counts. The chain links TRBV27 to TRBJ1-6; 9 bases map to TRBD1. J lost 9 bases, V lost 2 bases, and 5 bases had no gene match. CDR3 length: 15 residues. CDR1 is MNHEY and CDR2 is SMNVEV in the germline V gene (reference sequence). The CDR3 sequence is CASSLAGTGPSPLHF. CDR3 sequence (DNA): TGTGCCAGCAGTTTAGCCGGGACAGGGCCTTCACCCCTCCACTTT.

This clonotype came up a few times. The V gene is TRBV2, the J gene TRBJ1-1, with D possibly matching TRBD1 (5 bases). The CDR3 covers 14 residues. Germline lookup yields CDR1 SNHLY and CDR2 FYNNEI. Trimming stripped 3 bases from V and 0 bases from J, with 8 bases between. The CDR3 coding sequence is TGTGCCAGCAGTGAGACAGTATTGAACACTGAAGCTTTCTTT. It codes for CASSETVLNTEAFF.

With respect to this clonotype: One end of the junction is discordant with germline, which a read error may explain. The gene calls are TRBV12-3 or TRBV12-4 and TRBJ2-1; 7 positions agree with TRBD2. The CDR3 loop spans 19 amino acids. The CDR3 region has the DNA TGTACCAGCAGCCTTTGGGCCCCACCGACGGGAGGCTCACCGTATGAGCAGTTCTTC. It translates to CTSSLWAPPTGGSPYEQFF.

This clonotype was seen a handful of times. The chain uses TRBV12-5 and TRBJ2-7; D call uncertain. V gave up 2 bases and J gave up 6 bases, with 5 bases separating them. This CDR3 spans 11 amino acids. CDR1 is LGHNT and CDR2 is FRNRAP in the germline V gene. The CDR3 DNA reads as TGTGCTAGTGGTTTGTTGGGCGAGCAGTACTTC. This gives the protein CASGLLGEQYF. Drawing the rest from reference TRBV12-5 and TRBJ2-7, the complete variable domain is DARVTQTPRHKVTEMGQEVTMRCQPILGHNTVFWYRQTMMQGLELLAYFRNRAPLDDSGMPKDRFSAEMPDATLATLKIQPSEPRDSAVYFCASGLLGEQYFGPGTRLTVT.

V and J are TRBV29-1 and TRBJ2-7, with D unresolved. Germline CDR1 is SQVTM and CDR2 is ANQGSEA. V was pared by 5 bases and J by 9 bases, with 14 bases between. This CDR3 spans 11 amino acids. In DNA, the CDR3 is TGCAGCGTTTCAGACCAATTCGGGCAGTACTTC. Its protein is CSVSDQFGQYF.

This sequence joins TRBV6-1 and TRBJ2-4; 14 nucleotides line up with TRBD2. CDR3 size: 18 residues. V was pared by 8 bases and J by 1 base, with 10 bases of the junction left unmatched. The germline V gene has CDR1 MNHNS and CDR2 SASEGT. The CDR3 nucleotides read TGTGCCAGCTCACCGGGACTAGCGGGAGTGGGGGCCAAAAACATTCAGTACTTC. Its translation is CASSPGLAGVGAKNIQYF.

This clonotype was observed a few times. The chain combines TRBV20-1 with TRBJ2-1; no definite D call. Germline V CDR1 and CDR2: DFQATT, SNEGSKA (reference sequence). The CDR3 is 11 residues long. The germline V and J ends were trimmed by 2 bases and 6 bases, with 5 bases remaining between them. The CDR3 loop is CSARSGNEQFF. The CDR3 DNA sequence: TGCAGTGCTAGATCTGGCAATGAGCAGTTCTTC.

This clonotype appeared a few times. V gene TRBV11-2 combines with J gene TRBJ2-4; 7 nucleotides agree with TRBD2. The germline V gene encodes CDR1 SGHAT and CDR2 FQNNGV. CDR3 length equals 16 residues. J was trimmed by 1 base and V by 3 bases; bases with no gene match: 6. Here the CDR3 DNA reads TGTGCCAGCAGCTTCGGGGGGTCCGGGGCCAAAAACATTCAGTACTTC. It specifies CASSFGGSGAKNIQYF.

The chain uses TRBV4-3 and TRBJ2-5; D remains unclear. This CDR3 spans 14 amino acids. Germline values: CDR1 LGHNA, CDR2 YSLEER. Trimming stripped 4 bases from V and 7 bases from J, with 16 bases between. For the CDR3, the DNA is TGCGCCAGCAGCCTAGAACTGTCAAGAGTGACCCAGTACTTC. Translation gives CASSLELSRVTQYF.

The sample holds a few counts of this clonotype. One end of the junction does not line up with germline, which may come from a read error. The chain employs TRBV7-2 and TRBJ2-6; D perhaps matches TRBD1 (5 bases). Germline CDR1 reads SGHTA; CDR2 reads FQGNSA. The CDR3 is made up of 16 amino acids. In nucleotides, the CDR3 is TGTGCCAGCAACTTAGGGGCGAGCACTGGGGCCAACGTCCTGACTTTC. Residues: CASNLGASTGANVLTF.

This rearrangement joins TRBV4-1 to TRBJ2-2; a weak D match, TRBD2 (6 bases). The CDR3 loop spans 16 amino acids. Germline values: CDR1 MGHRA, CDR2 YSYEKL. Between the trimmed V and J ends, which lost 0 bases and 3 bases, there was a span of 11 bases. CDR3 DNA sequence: TGCGCCAGCAGCCAAGAAAGAGGGAGGCACACCGGGGAGCTGTTTTTT. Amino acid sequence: CASSQERGRHTGELFF.

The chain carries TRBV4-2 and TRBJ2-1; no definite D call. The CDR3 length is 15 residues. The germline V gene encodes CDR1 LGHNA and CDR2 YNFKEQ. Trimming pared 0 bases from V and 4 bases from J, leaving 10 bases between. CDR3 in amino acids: CASSQEFGGYNEQFF. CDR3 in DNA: TGTGCCAGCAGCCAAGAGTTCGGCGGATACAATGAGCAGTTCTTC.

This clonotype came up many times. This CDR3 is CASSLVAGKETQYF. CDR3 DNA sequence: TGTGCCAGCAGCTTGGTAGCAGGGAAAGAGACCCAGTACTTC. This chain links TRBV5-6 with TRBJ2-5, with D perhaps matching TRBD1 (5 bases). CDR3 length: 14 amino acids. Per the germline V gene, CDR1 is SGHDT and CDR2 is YYEEEE. V was pared by 0 bases and J by 3 bases, with 9 bases between.

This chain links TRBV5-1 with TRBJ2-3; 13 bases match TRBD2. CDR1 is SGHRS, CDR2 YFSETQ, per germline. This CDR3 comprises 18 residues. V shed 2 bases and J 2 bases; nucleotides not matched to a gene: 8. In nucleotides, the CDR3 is TGCGCCAGCAGCTTACTAGCGGGGGGGCATTCTACCACAGATACGCAGTATTTT. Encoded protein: CASSLLAGGHSTTDTQYF.

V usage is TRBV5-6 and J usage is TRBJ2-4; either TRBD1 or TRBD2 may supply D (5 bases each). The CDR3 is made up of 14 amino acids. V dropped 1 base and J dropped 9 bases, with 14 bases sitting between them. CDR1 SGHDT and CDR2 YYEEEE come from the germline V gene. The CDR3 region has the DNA TGTGCCAGCAGCTTGCCCACAGAGGGGAGCATTCAGTACTTC. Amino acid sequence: CASSLPTEGSIQYF. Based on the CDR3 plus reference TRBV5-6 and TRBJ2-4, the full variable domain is DAGVTQSPTHLIKTRGQQVTLRCSPKSGHDTVSWYQQALGQGPQFIFQYYEEEERQRGNFPDRFSGHQFPNYSSELNVNALLLGDSALYLCASSLPTEGSIQYFGAGTRLSVL.

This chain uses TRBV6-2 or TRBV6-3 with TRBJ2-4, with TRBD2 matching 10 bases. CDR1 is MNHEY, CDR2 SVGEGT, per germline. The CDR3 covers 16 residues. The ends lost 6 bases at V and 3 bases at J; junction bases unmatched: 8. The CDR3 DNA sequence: TGTGCCAGCAGCCCCCCACTAGCGGGGCACAAAAACATTCAGTACTTC. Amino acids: CASSPPLAGHKNIQYF.

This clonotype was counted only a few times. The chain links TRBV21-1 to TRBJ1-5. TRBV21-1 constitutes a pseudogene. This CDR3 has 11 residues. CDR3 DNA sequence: TGTGCCAGCAGCAAAGTGAAGCCCCAGCATTTT. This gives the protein CASSKVKPQHF.

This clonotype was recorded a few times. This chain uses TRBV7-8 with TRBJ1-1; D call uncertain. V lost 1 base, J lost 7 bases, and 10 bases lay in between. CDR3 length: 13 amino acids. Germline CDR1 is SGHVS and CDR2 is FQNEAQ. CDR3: CASSLGSKNEAFF. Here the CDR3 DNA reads TGTGCCAGCAGCTTAGGATCCAAGAATGAAGCTTTCTTT.

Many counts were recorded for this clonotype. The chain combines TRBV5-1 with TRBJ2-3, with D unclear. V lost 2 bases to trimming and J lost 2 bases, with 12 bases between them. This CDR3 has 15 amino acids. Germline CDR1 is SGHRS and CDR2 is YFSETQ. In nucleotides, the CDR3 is TGCGCCAGCAGCTTATTTTCGGGCTCCACAGATACGCAGTATTTT. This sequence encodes CASSLFSGSTDTQYF. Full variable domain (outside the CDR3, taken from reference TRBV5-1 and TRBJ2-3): KAGVTQTPRYLIKTRGQQVTLSCSPISGHRSVSWYQQTPGQGLQFLFEYFSETQRNKGNFPGRFSGRQFSNSRSEMNVSTLELGDSALYLCASSLFSGSTDTQYFGPGTRLTVL.